A single sample is the source of the 20 T cell receptor beta chains below, sequenced in a study of Ad26.COV2.S vaccination and SARS-CoV-2 variants. The sample's treatment: around 19 received Ad26.COV2.S at low or high dose, single or two shots; about 5 received placebo; per-sample allocation not given. Specimen acquisition occurred on day 63 following the initial vaccine or placebo injection. Sequencing was performed with immunoSEQ multiplex PCR; in TCRdb, only in-frame clones are kept and a portion is missing. This table holds fewer than 400,000 clones, approximately 87% found once. Sample: peripheral blood, taken in a trial of Ad26.COV2.S vaccine versus placebo. These receptors originate from a person aged 18-65 years who received the Ad26.COV2.S COVID-19 vaccine or a placebo.

This clone was recorded only once. The chain employs TRBV6-4 and TRBJ2-1; D possibly corresponds to TRBD2 (6 bases). V was shortened by 2 bases and J by 6 bases, with 8 bases between the two germline ends. CDR1 and CDR2 (germline): MRHNA, SNTAGT. CDR3 length: 13 amino acids. In DNA, the CDR3 is TGTGCCAGCAGTGACGGGGGACTCAATGAGCAGTTCTTC. Amino acid sequence: CASSDGGLNEQFF.

The J gene is TRBJ2-7, the V gene TRBV10-3, with 7 nucleotides matching TRBD2. This CDR3 is 15 amino acids long. CDR1 and CDR2 from the germline V gene are ENHRY and SYGVKD. After removal of 5 bases from V and 0 bases from J, the junction contained 7 bases not matched to a gene. The CDR3 sequence: CAISPMGGSSYEQYF. The CDR3 nucleotides are TGTGCCATCAGTCCAATGGGGGGGTCCTCCTACGAGCAGTACTTC.

The table lists this clone with a few counts. The chain uses TRBV12-3 or TRBV12-4 and TRBJ2-1; D might be TRBD1 or TRBD2, each matching 5 bases. The CDR3 contains 11 residues. Trimming shortened V by 10 bases and J by 15 bases, and 19 bases separated the two germline ends. This CDR3 reads CATQVGETRFF. Here the CDR3 DNA reads TGTGCCACCCAGGTGGGGGAGACTCGGTTCTTC.

V gene TRBV4-3 combines with J gene TRBJ2-1, with a tentative D call TRBD2 (6 bases). This CDR3 has 13 amino acids. Trimming took 3 bases from V and 10 from J, leaving 13 bases between them. Germline CDR1 reads LGHNA; CDR2 reads YSLEER. Written as DNA, the CDR3 is TGCGCCAGCAGCCATCTCGGGACTTCAGAGCAGTTCTTC. This codes for CASSHLGTSEQFF.

V and J are TRBV12-3 or TRBV12-4 and TRBJ1-2; D is unclear. V was cut by 2 bases and J by 8 bases, with 9 bases left in between. The CDR3 has 12 residues. The CDR3 DNA is TGTGCCAGCAGTTTAAGGGCTTACGGCTACACCTTC. Translating it yields CASSLRAYGYTF.

This clone was seen a single time. This chain links TRBV5-1 with TRBJ2-2, with 10 positions matching TRBD2. The CDR3 contains 18 residues. V was clipped by 0 bases and J by 3 bases; unmatched bases: 8. CDR1 is SGHRS and CDR2 is YFSETQ in the germline V gene. The CDR3 nucleotides read TGCGCCAGCAGCTTGGTGCCACTAGCGGGGACCTACACCGGGGAGCTGTTTTTT. Translated, it gives CASSLVPLAGTYTGELFF.

V and J are TRBV9 and TRBJ2-1, with a weak D call TRBD1 (5 bases). The CDR3 is made up of 13 amino acids. The V end was cut by 4 bases, the J end by 13 bases, with 18 bases between. CDR1 is SGDLS, CDR2 YYNGEE, per germline. CDR3 coding DNA: TGTGCCAGCAGCCTCCCCCAGGGTGAGGCTCAGTTCTTC. Its protein product is CASSLPQGEAQFF. The variable domain in full, completed from reference TRBV9 and TRBJ2-1, reads DSGVTQTPKHLITATGQRVTLRCSPRSGDLSVYWYQQSLDQGLQFLIQYYNGEERAKGNILERFSAQQFPDLHSELNLSSLELGDSALYFCASSLPQGEAQFFGPGTRLTVL.

J is TRBJ2-2 and V is TRBV7-2, with a possible D match to TRBD1 (6 bases). V was clipped by 4 bases and J by 1 base, with 10 bases between them. Germline assignment: CDR1 SGHTA and CDR2 FQGNSA. This CDR3 contains 15 residues. This chain's CDR3 is CASSYTTGNTGELFF. CDR3 sequence (DNA): TGTGCCAGCAGCTACACGACAGGGAACACCGGGGAGCTGTTTTTT.

V gene TRBV27 combines with J gene TRBJ2-1, with 12 bases matching TRBD2. Germline V gives CDR1 MNHEY, CDR2 SMNVEV (reference sequence). This CDR3 has 15 amino acids. The junction had 4 bases not matched to a gene; V was cut back by 8 bases and J by 2 bases. CDR3 sequence (DNA): TGTGCCAGCTCTTCTAGCGGGGGGGCCTACAATGAGCAGTTCTTC. Translation gives CASSSSGGAYNEQFF.

The table lists this clone with a few counts. This sequence joins TRBV7-9 and TRBJ1-1; D gene ambiguous. This CDR3 is 13 amino acids long. Germline loops: CDR1 SEHNR, CDR2 FQNEAQ (reference sequence). V lost 4 bases and J lost 7, with 13 bases in between. This CDR3 is CASSSGRGIEAFF. The CDR3 DNA sequence: TGTGCCAGCAGCTCGGGGAGAGGCATTGAAGCTTTCTTT.

The chain recombines TRBV7-9 with TRBJ2-7; TRBD2 matches 9 bases. The V and J ends lost 5 bases and 1 base, in that order; junction bases with no gene match: 18. Germline V gene sequence: CDR1 SEHNR, CDR2 FQNEAQ (reference sequence). The CDR3 spans 19 residues. CDR3 sequence reads: CASSGGSGSGFYVSYEQYV. CDR3 DNA sequence: TGTGCCAGCAGCGGGGGTAGCGGGAGTGGATTTTATGTTTCCTACGAGCAGTACGTC.

This clone came up a few times. The gene calls are TRBV19 and TRBJ1-2, with 9 bases aligning to TRBD1. CDR3 length: 15 amino acids. CDR1 LNHDA and CDR2 SQIVND come from the germline V gene (reference sequence). With 3 bases clipped from V and 7 bases from J, the junction kept 9 bases outside the gene matches. CDR3 loop: CASSIIPDRGSGYTF. The CDR3, as DNA: TGTGCCAGTAGTATTATTCCGGACAGGGGATCTGGCTACACCTTC.

The chain links TRBV20-1 to TRBJ1-6; D is possibly TRBD1 (5 bases). V dropped 3 bases and J dropped 5 bases, with 23 bases sitting between them. Germline V CDR1 and CDR2: DFQATT, SNEGSKA (reference sequence). The CDR3 extends over 18 amino acids. This chain's CDR3 is CSASLPGLTPQNNSPLHF. DNA of the CDR3: TGCAGTGCTAGTCTACCGGGACTAACCCCACAAAATAATTCACCCCTCCACTTT.

The chain couples TRBV7-9 to TRBJ1-2; 7 nucleotides line up with TRBD1. This CDR3 contains 13 residues. CDR1 is SEHNR, CDR2 FQNEAQ, per germline (reference sequence). The junction had 2 bases not matched to a gene; V was cut back by 5 bases and J by 2 bases. CDR3 in amino acids: CASSQGQNYGYTF. For the CDR3, the DNA is TGTGCCAGCAGCCAGGGACAGAACTATGGCTACACCTTC.

V is TRBV18 and J is TRBJ2-3; 9 nucleotides align to TRBD1. V lost 0 bases, J lost 2 bases, and 12 bases stayed unmatched. The CDR3 is 19 residues long. Germline V gene sequence: CDR1 KGHSH, CDR2 LQKENI. This chain's CDR3 is CASSPPFRDRAVITDTQYF. CDR3 sequence (DNA): TGTGCCAGCTCACCACCGTTTCGGGACAGGGCGGTCATCACAGATACGCAGTATTTT.

The gene calls are TRBV6-2 or TRBV6-3 and TRBJ2-2; 10 bases align to TRBD2. The V segment lost 5 bases and the J segment 7 bases; nucleotides outside the gene matches: 7. CDR3 size: 15 residues. Germline V gene lookup returns CDR1 MNHEY and CDR2 SVGEGT. CDR3 nucleotide sequence: TGTGCCAGCAGTAAACTAGCGGGATTGGGCGGGGAGCTGTTTTTT. Its translation is CASSKLAGLGGELFF.

To note about this clone: Different DNA sequences within this sample yield the same CDR3. The V call is TRBV7-9, the J call TRBJ2-1, with 9 bases matching TRBD2. CDR3 length: 17 amino acids. Trimming cost V 5 bases and J 4 bases; bases outside gene matches: 12. Germline CDR1 SEHNR, CDR2 FQNEAQ (reference sequence). CDR3 DNA sequence: TGTGCCAGCAGCCCTACCGGAGCGGGGGGTCAATACAATGAGCAGTTCTTC. Amino acids: CASSPTGAGGQYNEQFF.

This clone appeared a few times. CDR3 coding DNA: TGTGCCAGCAGCTTAGCGCTGCGATCCTACGAGCAGTACTTC. This gives the protein CASSLALRSYEQYF. The gene calls are TRBV7-9 and TRBJ2-7; D unclear. CDR1 and CDR2 from the germline V gene are SEHNR and FQNEAQ (reference sequence). V was pared by 0 bases and J by 1 base, with 7 bases between. The CDR3 has 14 amino acids.

In its sample, this clone was seen once. V usage is TRBV19 and J usage is TRBJ1-5; D unclear. Germline CDR1 is LNHDA and CDR2 is SQIVND (reference sequence). V was trimmed by 2 bases and J by 5 bases, leaving 7 bases between them. The CDR3 has 13 amino acids. The CDR3 region is CASSITGDQPQHF. The CDR3 DNA is TGTGCCAGTAGTATAACGGGAGATCAGCCCCAGCATTTT.

The chain couples TRBV5-1 to TRBJ1-3, with D possibly being TRBD1 (5 bases). Germline V lookup: CDR1 SGHRS, CDR2 YFSETQ. Trimming took off 0 bases at V and 1 base at J, with 20 bases between the two ends. The CDR3 length is 19 residues. The CDR3 here is CASSLVGTRRNPSGNTIYF. The CDR3 DNA sequence: TGCGCCAGCAGCTTGGTAGGGACTAGAAGAAACCCTTCTGGAAACACCATATATTTT.